Below, 18 T cell receptor beta chains from the same sample are listed, as sequenced in a study of Ad26.COV2.S vaccination and SARS-CoV-2 variants. The assay was immunoSEQ multiplex PCR, and TCRdb's table has in-frame clones only and misses some. The data show roughly 300,000 clones, about nine tenths seen once. Stated treatment: 15 to 20 received Ad26.COV2.S at low or high dose, single or two shots; several received placebo; per-sample allocation not given. Vaccine and placebo recipients were sampled on day 63 after the first injection. The starting material was peripheral blood, obtained in a trial of Ad26.COV2.S vaccine versus placebo. The source of these receptors is a person between 18 and 65 years old who received the Ad26.COV2.S COVID-19 vaccine or a placebo.

V gene TRBV14 combines with J gene TRBJ2-1; a weak D match, TRBD2 (5 bases). Looked up from germline, CDR1 is SGHDN and CDR2 is FVKESK. CDR3 size: 18 residues. Trimming removed 0 bases from V and 5 bases from J, with 20 bases in between. CDR3 DNA: TGTGCCAGCAGCCAAGAATCTAGAGGGAGTTCACTTGACAATGAGCAGTTCTTC. It is translated as CASSQESRGSSLDNEQFF.

J is TRBJ1-1 and V is TRBV6-4; D is uncertain. The ends were cut back, 3 bases at V and 1 base at J, with 6 bases in the middle. The length of the CDR3 is 13 residues. CDR1 is MRHNA, CDR2 SNTAGT, per germline. The DNA for the CDR3 is TGTGCCAGCAGTGAGGAACAGAACACTGAAGCTTTCTTT. Its protein product is CASSEEQNTEAFF.

V and J are TRBV19 and TRBJ2-1; D tentatively fits TRBD1 or TRBD2 (5 bases each). The CDR3 totals 16 residues. V was trimmed by 5 bases and J by 8 bases, leaving 22 bases between them. Germline-derived CDR1 and CDR2 are LNHDA and SQIVND (reference sequence). Here the CDR3 DNA reads TGTGCCAGTAGTCCCTCACGGGACCCGGTACAGTATGAGCAGTTCTTC. Translation gives CASSPSRDPVQYEQFF.

This chain connects TRBV11-2 to TRBJ2-3; 16 bases map to TRBD2. The V segment lost 2 bases and the J segment 6 bases; nucleotides outside the gene matches: 5. This CDR3 region has 17 residues. Per germline, CDR1 SGHAT and CDR2 FQNNGV. The CDR3 DNA sequence: TGTGCCAGCAGCTTATCCGGGACTAGCGGGGGGGCGGATACGCAGTATTTT. As protein: CASSLSGTSGGADTQYF.

The rearrangement joins TRBV12-3 or TRBV12-4 to TRBJ1-5; D not resolved. Between the trimmed V and J ends, which lost 0 bases and 6 bases, there was a span of 3 bases. The CDR3 consists of 12 residues. CDR3 nucleotide sequence: TGTGCCAGCAGTTTAGCGCTTCAGCCCCAGCATTTT. Its translation is CASSLALQPQHF.

This sequence joins TRBV5-4 and TRBJ2-2; D ambiguous. The CDR3 spans 13 residues. Between the trimmed V and J ends, which lost 1 base and 3 bases, there was a span of 4 bases. The V gene's germline CDR1 is SGHNT and CDR2 YYREEE (reference sequence). In DNA form, the CDR3 reads TGTGCCAGCAGCTTGTATGACACCGGGGAGCTGTTTTTT. The encoded protein is CASSLYDTGELFF. The complete variable domain, with remaining parts taken from reference TRBV5-4 and TRBJ2-2, reads ETGVTQSPTHLIKTRGQQVTLRCSSQSGHNTVSWYQQALGQGPQFIFQYYREEENGRGNFPPRFSGLQFPNYSSELNVNALELDDSALYLCASSLYDTGELFFGEGSRLTVL.

This rearrangement joins TRBV5-1 to TRBJ1-1, with no clear D. The V gene's germline CDR1 is SGHRS and CDR2 YFSETQ. The CDR3 runs to 13 residues. Trimming shortened V by 0 bases and J by 4 bases, and 7 bases separated the two germline ends. The chain's CDR3 is CASSLVGSTEAFF. As DNA, the CDR3 is TGCGCCAGCAGCTTGGTAGGCAGCACTGAAGCTTTCTTT.

The CDR3: CAWSVRYAGARNPYEQYF. CDR3 nucleotide sequence: TGTGCCTGGAGTGTAAGGTATGCAGGGGCCCGGAACCCCTACGAGCAGTACTTC. The chain combines TRBV30 with TRBJ2-7; perhaps TRBD1 as D (6 bases). The CDR3 extends over 18 amino acids. Trimming pared 0 bases from V and 2 bases from J, leaving 23 bases between. Germline assignment: CDR1 GTSNPN and CDR2 SVGIG (reference sequence).

The chain joins TRBV3-1 (or the pseudogene TRBV3-2) to TRBJ1-5; D gene unclear. Germline V lookup: CDR1 LGHDT, CDR2 YNNKEL (reference sequence). V lost 1 base and J 4 bases, leaving 5 bases between the germline ends. The CDR3 is 13 residues long. The CDR3 here is CASSQARNQPQHF. The CDR3 region has the DNA TGTGCCAGCAGCCAAGCAAGGAATCAGCCCCAGCATTTT.

This rearrangement joins TRBV7-3 to TRBJ2-5; either TRBD1 or TRBD2 may supply D (5 bases each). Germline lookup yields CDR1 SGHTA and CDR2 FQGTGA. With 4 bases removed from V and 5 bases from J, the gap between germline ends came to 20 bases. CDR3 length equals 16 residues. The CDR3 spells CASSSLPFRDVETQYF. CDR3 DNA: TGTGCCAGCAGCTCGCTCCCCTTTCGGGACGTGGAGACCCAGTACTTC.

The chain recombines TRBV5-1 with TRBJ2-2; D might be TRBD1 (5 bases). CDR3 length equals 13 residues. Germline values: CDR1 SGHRS, CDR2 YFSETQ. V gave up 0 bases and J gave up 6 bases, with 6 bases separating them. The CDR3 DNA reads TGCGCCAGCAGCTTGGGGGGCTCCGGGGAGCTGTTTTTT. As protein: CASSLGGSGELFF.

This chain uses TRBV6-6 with TRBJ1-6; maybe TRBD1 (5 bases). The V gene's germline CDR1 is MNHNY and CDR2 SVGAGI (reference sequence). The germline V and J ends were trimmed by 0 bases and 7 bases, with 7 bases remaining between them. CDR3 length: 14 amino acids. As DNA, the CDR3 is TGTGCCAGCAGTTACTCGGGGGAGAATTCACCCCTCCACTTT. Its translation: CASSYSGENSPLHF.

The rearrangement uses TRBV9 and TRBJ1-1; D ambiguous. The CDR3 loop spans 14 amino acids. V was pared by 0 bases and J by 1 base, with 7 bases between. Germline CDR1 is SGDLS and CDR2 is YYNGEE. CDR3 coding DNA: TGTGCCAGCAGCGTAGGTATTGGGAACACTGAAGCTTTCTTT. Translating it yields CASSVGIGNTEAFF.

The gene calls are TRBV5-4 and TRBJ1-6; 7 bases are a match to TRBD1. Per the germline V gene, CDR1 is SGHNT and CDR2 is YYREEE (reference sequence). This CDR3 comprises 15 residues. V lost 4 bases to trimming and J lost 8 bases; unmatched junction nucleotides: 9. CDR3 sequence reads: CASSPDRARDSPLHF. The DNA of the CDR3 is TGTGCCAGCAGCCCCGACAGGGCTCGGGATTCACCCCTCCACTTT.

This rearrangement joins TRBV6-5 to TRBJ2-7; D may match TRBD1 or TRBD2 (5 bases each). The length of the CDR3 is 14 residues. Trimming removed 6 bases from V and 7 bases from J, with 19 bases in between. In germline, CDR1 is MNHEY, CDR2 SVGAGI. As DNA, the CDR3 is TGTGCCAGCAGACACGGGACGGTCCTCGTAGAGCAGTACTTC. It encodes CASRHGTVLVEQYF.

The J gene is TRBJ2-4, the V gene TRBV6-2 or TRBV6-3, with TRBD2 identical over 12 bases. With 7 bases clipped from V and 0 bases from J, the junction kept 16 bases outside the gene matches. CDR1 is MNHEY, CDR2 SVGEGT, per germline. The CDR3 loop spans 20 amino acids. The CDR3 coding sequence is TGTGCCAGCACCCCGGGGAAACTAGCGGGGGGTCGGCTAGCCAAAAACATTCAGTACTTC. Translated: CASTPGKLAGGRLAKNIQYF.

This clone was seen once. V gene TRBV6-5 combines with J gene TRBJ2-7, with 9 bases that match TRBD1. J was trimmed by 5 bases and V by 7 bases; bases with no gene match: 12. CDR1 and CDR2 from the germline V gene are MNHEY and SVGAGI. The CDR3 runs to 15 residues. The CDR3 coding sequence is TGTGCCAGCATCCTAACCGGGACAGGGAGAGACGAGCAGTACTTC. It translates to CASILTGTGRDEQYF.

The chain combines TRBV27 with TRBJ1-1, with D possibly being TRBD1 (5 bases). The V end lost 6 bases, the J end lost 1 base, and 12 bases lay between the germline ends. CDR1 is MNHEY, CDR2 SMNVEV, per germline (reference sequence). The CDR3 covers 14 residues. This chain's CDR3 is CASSKWGPNTEAFF. The CDR3 DNA reads TGTGCCAGCAGCAAATGGGGACCGAACACTGAAGCTTTCTTT.